This section outlines one T cell receptor beta chain sequence together with its context. Its antigen is not known. Use of 60 Vbeta and 13 Jbeta primers characterized the PCR. Profiling relied on immunoSEQ multiplex PCR, and the TCRdb table lists in-frame clones only, not all of them. The sample lists under 150,000 clones, 82% occurring once. This specimen belongs to a study of cytomegalovirus exposure and HLA in healthy donors. General study findings and limits: For TCR beta chains, V- and J-gene trimming was later linked to a missense DCLRE1C variant.

This CDR3 contains 15 residues. V dropped 0 bases and J dropped 2 bases, with 8 bases sitting between them. Germline loops: CDR1 LNHNV, CDR2 YYDKDF (reference sequence). Healthy bone marrow donors made up the cohort. Sequences were obtained from PBMCs. The V call is TRBV15, the J call TRBJ1-5; D may be TRBD1 (5 bases). The receptor comes from a woman aged 18-35 years in good health and CMV-seronegative. The CDR3, as DNA: TGTGCCACCAGCAGAGATCCACAGGGCAATCAGCCCCAGCATTTT. Its translation: CATSRDPQGNQPQHF.